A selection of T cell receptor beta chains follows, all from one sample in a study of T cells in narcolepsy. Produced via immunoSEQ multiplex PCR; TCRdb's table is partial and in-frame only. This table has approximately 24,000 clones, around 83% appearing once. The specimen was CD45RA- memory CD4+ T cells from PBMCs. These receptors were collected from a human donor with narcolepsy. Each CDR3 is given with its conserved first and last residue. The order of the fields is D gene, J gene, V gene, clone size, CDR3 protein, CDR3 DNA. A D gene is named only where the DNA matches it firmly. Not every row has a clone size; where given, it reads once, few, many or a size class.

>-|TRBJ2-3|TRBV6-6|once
CASNRGLQVTDTQYF
TGTGCCAGCAATAGGGGACTCCAGGTAACAGATACGCAGTATTTT
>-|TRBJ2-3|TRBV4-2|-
CASSQGRAQSTDTQYF
TGTGCCAGCAGCCAAGGGAGAGCCCAGAGCACAGATACGCAGTATTTT
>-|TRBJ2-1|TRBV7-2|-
CASSLVAKSSYNEQFF
TGTGCCAGCAGCTTAGTAGCGAAGAGCTCCTACAATGAGCAGTTCTTC
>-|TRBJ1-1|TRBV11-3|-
CASSSQTGNTEAFF
TGTGCCAGCAGCTCCCAGACAGGGAACACTGAAGCTTTCTTT
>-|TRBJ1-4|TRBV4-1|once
CASSRALATNEKLFF
TGCGCCAGCAGCCGAGCACTTGCAACTAATGAAAAACTGTTTTTT
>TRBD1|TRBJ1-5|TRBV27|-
CASGTVSNQPQHF
TGTGCCAGTGGGACAGTTAGCAATCAGCCCCAGCATTTT
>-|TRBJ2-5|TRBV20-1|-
CSAEEGETQYF
TGCAGTGCTGAGGAGGGAGAGACCCAGTACTTC
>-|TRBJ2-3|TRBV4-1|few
CASSHPGTQYF
TGCGCCAGCAGCCACCCCGGGACGCAGTATTTT
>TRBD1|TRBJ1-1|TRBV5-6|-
CASSLVQGRIEAFF
TGTGCCAGCAGCTTGGTACAGGGGAGAATTGAAGCTTTCTTT
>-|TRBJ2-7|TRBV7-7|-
CASSSGLPEKYF
TGTGCTAGCAGTTCCGGACTCCCCGAAAAGTACTTC
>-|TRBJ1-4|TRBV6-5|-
CASRGAEKLFF
TGTGCCAGCAGGGGCGCGGAAAAACTGTTTTTT
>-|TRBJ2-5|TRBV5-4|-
CASRTQGFGVGETQYF
TGTGCCAGCAGGACCCAGGGGTTCGGGGTGGGGGAGACCCAGTACTTC
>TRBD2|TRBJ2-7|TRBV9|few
CASSVASGGSYEQYF
TGTGCCAGCAGCGTAGCGAGCGGGGGGTCCTACGAGCAGTACTTC
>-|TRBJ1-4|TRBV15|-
CATSRGTNEKLFF
TGTGCCACCAGCAGAGGAACTAATGAAAAACTGTTTTTT
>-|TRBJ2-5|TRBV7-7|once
CASSLGPGEAKTQYF
TGTGCCAGCAGCTTAGGGCCAGGGGAGGCGAAGACCCAGTACTTC
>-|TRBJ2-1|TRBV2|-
CASYRYNEQFF
TGTGCCAGCTACCGGTACAATGAGCAGTTCTTC
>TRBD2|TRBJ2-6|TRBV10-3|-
CAISEAGAGANVLTF
TGTGCCATCAGTGAGGCGGGGGCTGGGGCCAACGTCCTGACTTTC
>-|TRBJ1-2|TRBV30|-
CAWAGSGYTF
TGTGCCTGGGCTGGGTCGGGCTACACCTTC
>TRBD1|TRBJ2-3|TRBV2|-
CASSYLRTGVDTQYF
TGTGCCAGCAGTTACCTTCGGACAGGGGTAGATACGCAGTATTTT
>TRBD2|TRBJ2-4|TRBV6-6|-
CASRSGEGIQYF
TGTGCCAGCCGCTCTGGGGAGGGCATTCAGTACTTC
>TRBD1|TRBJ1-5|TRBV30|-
CAWSTGQGNQPQHF
TGTGCCTGGAGTACGGGACAGGGAAATCAGCCCCAGCATTTT
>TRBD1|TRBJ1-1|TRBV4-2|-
CASSQGGTGREKAFF
TGTGCCAGCAGCCAAGGGGGGACAGGGAGAGAGAAGGCTTTCTTT
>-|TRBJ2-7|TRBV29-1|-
CSARQGGYEQYF
TGCAGCGCACGACAGGGAGGGTACGAGCAGTACTTC
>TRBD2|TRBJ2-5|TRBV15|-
CATSRRLAGQETQYF
TGTGCCACCAGCCGAAGACTAGCGGGCCAAGAGACCCAGTACTTC
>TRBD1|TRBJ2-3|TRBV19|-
CASSRRDSPSTDTQYF
TGTGCCAGTAGTAGACGGGACAGCCCTAGCACAGATACGCAGTATTTT
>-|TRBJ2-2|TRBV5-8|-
CASSSKLATGELFF
TGTGCCAGCAGCTCTAAGTTAGCGACCGGGGAGCTGTTTTTT
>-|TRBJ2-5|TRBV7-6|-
CASSLGQETQYF
TGTGCCAGCAGCTTAGGCCAAGAGACCCAGTACTTC
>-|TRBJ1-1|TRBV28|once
CASSLLGMNTEAFF
TGTGCCAGCAGTTTATTGGGGATGAACACTGAAGCTTTCTTT
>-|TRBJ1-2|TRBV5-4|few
CASSRPNGNYGYTF
TGTGCCAGCAGCCGACCTAACGGAAACTATGGCTACACCTTC
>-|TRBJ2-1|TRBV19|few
CASSPDSNSYNEQFF
TGTGCCAGTAGTCCCGACAGTAACTCCTACAATGAGCAGTTCTTC
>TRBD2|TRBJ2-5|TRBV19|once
CASSTPLAGGDETQYF
TGTGCCAGTAGTACCCCTTTAGCGGGGGGTGATGAGACCCAGTACTTC
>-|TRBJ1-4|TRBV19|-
CATFQRGVFF
TGTGCCACCTTCCAGCGGGGAGTGTTTTTT
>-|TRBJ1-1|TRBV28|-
CASSMYSEAFF
TGTGCCAGCAGTATGTATAGCGAAGCTTTCTTT
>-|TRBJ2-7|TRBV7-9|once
CASSPGPSYEQYF
TGTGCCAGCAGCCCAGGACCGAGCTACGAGCAGTACTTC
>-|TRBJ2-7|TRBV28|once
CASSPAGYEQYF
TGTGCCAGCAGTCCAGCAGGCTACGAGCAGTACTTC
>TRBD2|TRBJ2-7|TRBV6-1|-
CASSEAHRSLAGGHEQYF
TGTGCCAGCAGTGAAGCGCACCGTAGTCTAGCGGGAGGCCACGAGCAGTACTTC
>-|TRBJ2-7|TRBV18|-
CASSLERYEQYF
TGTGCCAGCTCACTGGAGAGGTACGAGCAGTACTTC
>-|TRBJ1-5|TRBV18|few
CASSGYRDPLNQPQHF
TGTGCCAGCTCAGGTTACCGGGACCCTCTCAATCAGCCCCAGCATTTT
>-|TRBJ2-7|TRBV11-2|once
CASSPVLGGEQYF
TGTGCCAGCAGCCCGGTGCTGGGAGGCGAGCAGTACTTC
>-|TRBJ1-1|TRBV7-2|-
CASSAIRTPTEAFF
TGTGCCAGCAGCGCCATTCGGACCCCCACTGAAGCTTTCTTT
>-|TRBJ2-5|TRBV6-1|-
CASRKAISGETQYF
TGTGCCAGCAGGAAGGCTATCTCTGGGGAGACCCAGTACTTC
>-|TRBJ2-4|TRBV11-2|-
CASSLLENKGDIQYF
TGTGCCAGCAGCTTATTGGAAAATAAGGGGGACATTCAGTACTTC
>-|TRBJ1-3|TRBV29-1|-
CSAAGAPGGNTIYF
TGCAGCGCCGCAGGGGCGCCAGGCGGAAACACCATATATTTT
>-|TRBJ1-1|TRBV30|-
CAWSVGNRLEGGVNTEAFF
TGTGCCTGGAGTGTTGGTAATAGGTTGGAGGGGGGGGTGAACACTGAAGCTTTCTTT
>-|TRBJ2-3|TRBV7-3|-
CASSPGTAFPQYF
TGTGCCAGCAGCCCAGGTACAGCTTTCCCGCAGTATTTT
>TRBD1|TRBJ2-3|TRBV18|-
CASSPANRGIVTDTQYF
TGTGCCAGCTCACCAGCGAACAGGGGGATAGTGACAGATACGCAGTATTTT
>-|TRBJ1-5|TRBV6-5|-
CASSYSPGGPQHF
TGTGCCAGCAGTTACAGCCCGGGTGGGCCCCAGCATTTT
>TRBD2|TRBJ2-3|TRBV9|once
CASTARGDTDTQYF
TGTGCCAGCACCGCGCGGGGGGACACAGATACGCAGTATTTT
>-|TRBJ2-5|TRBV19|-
CASRIGETQYF
TGTGCCAGTAGAATAGGAGAGACCCAGTACTTC
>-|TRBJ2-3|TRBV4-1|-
CASSPQFTDTQYF
TGCGCCAGCAGCCCACAGTTCACAGATACGCAGTATTTT
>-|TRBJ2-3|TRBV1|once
CYDRGAEAAEGADTQYF
TGCTACGACAGGGGGGCCGAAGCGGCCGAAGGCGCAGATACGCAGTATTTT
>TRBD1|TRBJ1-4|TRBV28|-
CASSPWTGRNEKLFF
TGTGCCAGCAGTCCCTGGACAGGGCGTAATGAAAAACTGTTTTTT
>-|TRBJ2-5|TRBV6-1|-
CASSVAGRRYF
TGTGCCAGCAGTGTAGCAGGGAGACGGTACTTC
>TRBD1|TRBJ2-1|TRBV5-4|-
CASRSQGVYNEQFF
TGTGCCAGCAGATCGCAGGGGGTTTACAATGAGCAGTTCTTC
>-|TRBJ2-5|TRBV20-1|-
CSAGVETQYF
TGCAGTGCCGGGGTGGAGACCCAGTACTTC
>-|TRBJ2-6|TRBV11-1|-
CASSLEGTAGANVLTF
TGTGCCAGCAGCTTAGAAGGGACTGCTGGGGCCAACGTCCTGACTTTC
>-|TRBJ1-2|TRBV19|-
CASSIGPQGHYGYTF
TGTGCCAGTAGTATAGGCCCACAGGGCCACTATGGCTACACCTTC